This TCR beta chain was observed in a study of shared clonotypes between healthy human individuals. General study results and limits: Unshared clonotypes carried lower generation probabilities than those common to all four donors.

Each CD8 memory set brought CD45RO+ cells together with CCR7-negative CD45RA+ TemRA cells. This clone appeared once. No antigen is known for it. Deep was the level used in running the assay. In the source study's methods: ImmunoSEQ only sent back junction sequences with no quality scores, so filtering was done differently. Using immunoSEQ multiplex PCR, the repertoire was profiled, and TCRdb retains in-frame clones only, with some absent. V, J and clone size reflect that table, while D and trimming were determined from the DNA. The table lists around 300,000 clones, around 86% of them singletons. The germline gives CDR1 MDHEN, CDR2 SYDVKM. V was clipped by 10 bases and J by 5 bases; unmatched bases: 8. CDR3 length: 13 residues.

The chain is built from TRBV28 and TRBJ2-7; TRBD1 agrees at 10 bases. This receptor was identified in a man between 18 and 35 years old in good health. The specimen sequenced was memory CD8+ T cells sorted from blood. The subset is: CD45RO+ cells pooled with CCR7-negative TemRA cells. The CDR3 nucleotides are TGTGCCATACCGGGGACAGGGGCCCACGAGCAGTACTTC. It is translated as CAIPGTGAHEQYF. Full variable domain (outside the CDR3, taken from reference TRBV28 and TRBJ2-7): DVKVTQSSRYLVKRTGEKVFLECVQDMDHENMFWYRQDPGLGLRLIYFSYDVKMKEKGDIPEGYSVSREKKERFSLILESASTNQTSMYLCAIPGTGAHEQYFGPGTRLTVT.